This passage covers 6 T cell receptor beta chains from one sample sequenced in a study of OX40 agonist ivuxolimab in advanced cancers. Method: immunoSEQ multiplex PCR; TCRdb's copy keeps in-frame clones and lacks some. In the table there are roughly 86,000 clones, around 90% of which are singletons. Sequenced here: CD4+ or CD8+ T cells sorted from blood, sampled in a trial of the OX40 agonist ivuxolimab. The receptors come from an adult with an advanced solid tumor such as melanoma, head and neck, liver or kidney cancer.

The rearrangement links TRBV5-1 to TRBJ2-2, with a weak D call TRBD2 (5 bases). Germline assignment: CDR1 SGHRS and CDR2 YFSETQ. V shed 4 bases and J shed 5 bases, with 12 bases lying between them. The CDR3 has 14 residues. In nucleotides, the CDR3 is TGCGCCAGCAGCAACCGGACTTTTACCGGGGAGCTGTTTTTT. Amino acids: CASSNRTFTGELFF.

V gene TRBV4-1 combines with J gene TRBJ1-5; 9 bases agree with TRBD1. CDR1 is MGHRA, CDR2 YSYEKL, per germline. The V gene end was trimmed by 3 bases and the J gene end by 5 bases; junction bases not matched to a gene: 5. This CDR3 is 15 amino acids long. CDR3 residues: CASSQGTGRDQPQHF. DNA of the CDR3: TGCGCCAGCAGCCAGGGGACAGGGAGAGATCAGCCCCAGCATTTT.

V is TRBV6-1 and J is TRBJ2-7, with D perhaps given as TRBD1 or TRBD2 (6 bases each). The CDR3 runs 12 residues. Germline CDR1 MNHNS, CDR2 SASEGT. The V gene lost 5 bases and the J gene lost 9 bases, with 14 bases spanning the gap. The CDR3 coding sequence is TGTGCCAGCAGTTTGAATGGGGGGCCGCAGTACTTC. Its protein is CASSLNGGPQYF.

The genes are TRBV28 and TRBJ2-1; tentatively, D is TRBD1 (6 bases). Trimming cost V 3 bases and J 5 bases, with 14 bases left between them. The CDR3 consists of 15 residues. From germline, CDR1 is MDHEN and CDR2 SYDVKM. The DNA for the CDR3 is TGTGCCAGCAGTTTGGGGGCTAGTGGGAACAATGAGCAGTTCTTC. Its translation is CASSLGASGNNEQFF.

The chain has TRBV27 and TRBJ1-5; D unclear. This CDR3 is 11 amino acids long. V gave up 6 bases and J gave up 5 bases, with 5 bases separating them. Looked up from germline, CDR1 is MNHEY and CDR2 is SMNVEV (reference sequence). CDR3 loop: CASSPDQPQHF. In DNA form, the CDR3 reads TGTGCCAGCAGCCCCGATCAGCCCCAGCATTTT.

V gene TRBV2 combines with J gene TRBJ1-1; 7 positions agree with TRBD1. This CDR3 region has 14 residues. The V gene end was trimmed by 6 bases and the J gene end by 1 base; junction bases not matched to a gene: 5. CDR1 is SNHLY, CDR2 FYNNEI, per germline. CDR3 sequence (DNA): TGTGCCAGCAGAAGCCGACAGGGGAACACTGAAGCTTTCTTT. Protein product: CASRSRQGNTEAFF. Based on the CDR3 plus reference TRBV2 and TRBJ1-1, the full variable domain is EPEVTQTPSHQVTQMGQEVILRCVPISNHLYFYWYRQILGQKVEFLVSFYNNEISEKSEIFDDQFSVERPDGSNFTLKIRSTKLEDSAMYFCASRSRQGNTEAFFGQGTRLTVV.